Listed below are T cell receptor beta chains from one sample, sequenced in a study of identical twins. TCRdb reprocessed the 5' RACE reads with MiXCR, giving one entry per CDR3 protein. The repertoire has around 1.7 million distinct CDR3 sequences, about 32% of them found once; the top ten carry about 0.27%. What was sequenced was cord blood. All receptors come from a newborn girl in good health. Each CDR3 is given with its conserved first and last residue.

j_call: TRBJ2-7; v_call: TRBV6-6; cdr3_aa: CASSYPTGTSSYEQYF
j_call: TRBJ1-1; v_call: TRBV29-1; cdr3_aa: CSVWVPGKGNVRTEAFF
j_call: TRBJ1-2; v_call: TRBV5-1; cdr3_aa: CASSLEAGLWYGYTF
j_call: TRBJ2-7; v_call: TRBV6-6; cdr3_aa: CASTLGGTYEQYF
j_call: TRBJ2-3; v_call: TRBV30; cdr3_aa: CAWSPWRGGTDTQYF
j_call: .; v_call: TRBV12-3/TRBV12-4; cdr3_aa: CASSLDPGTETQYF
j_call: TRBJ2-7; v_call: TRBV10-3; cdr3_aa: CAISSRGSYNEQYF
j_call: TRBJ2-4; v_call: TRBV20-1; cdr3_aa: CSARDWAAKNIQYF
j_call: TRBJ2-3; v_call: TRBV9; cdr3_aa: CASSVVTRTDTQYF
j_call: TRBJ1-6; v_call: TRBV27; cdr3_aa: CASSLRNSPLHF
j_call: TRBJ1-1; v_call: TRBV2; cdr3_aa: CACSEAGGRYTEAFF
j_call: TRBJ1-2; v_call: TRBV6-1; cdr3_aa: CASSDLGRQSANYGYTF
j_call: TRBJ1-5; v_call: TRBV27; cdr3_aa: CASSKGASNQPQHF
j_call: TRBJ2-7; v_call: TRBV4-1; cdr3_aa: CASSRGLAGETYEQYF
j_call: TRBJ2-1; v_call: TRBV20-1; cdr3_aa: CSATPRNEQFF
j_call: TRBJ2-2; v_call: TRBV5-1; cdr3_aa: CASSLRPSGELFF
j_call: TRBJ1-4; v_call: TRBV7-2; cdr3_aa: CASSPDRGRSEKLFF
j_call: TRBJ1-1; v_call: TRBV3-1; cdr3_aa: CASSQNLGQGRAFF
j_call: TRBJ2-3; v_call: TRBV7-2; cdr3_aa: CASSLDRRYADTQYF
j_call: TRBJ2-3; v_call: TRBV12-3/TRBV12-4; cdr3_aa: CASRPFTDTQYF
j_call: TRBJ2-5; v_call: TRBV7-8; cdr3_aa: CASSLATYNERYF
j_call: TRBJ2-5; v_call: TRBV3-1; cdr3_aa: CASSQVGALTSGTYNEQYF
j_call: TRBJ1-2; v_call: TRBV12-3/TRBV12-4; cdr3_aa: CASSLVEGLGANYGYTF
j_call: TRBJ1-1; v_call: TRBV29-1; cdr3_aa: CSVLQGAVNTEAFF
j_call: TRBJ1-4; v_call: TRBV28; cdr3_aa: CASSPGLQGEKLFF
j_call: TRBJ1-2; v_call: TRBV20-1; cdr3_aa: CSAFLSGQGVSYGYTF
j_call: TRBJ2-4; v_call: TRBV7-2; cdr3_aa: CASSFGDSAKNIQYF
j_call: TRBJ1-5; v_call: TRBV24-1; cdr3_aa: CATKKGWQPQHF
j_call: TRBJ2-1; v_call: TRBV2; cdr3_aa: CASSRLGLAGVNEQFF
j_call: TRBJ2-1; v_call: TRBV28; cdr3_aa: CASSSGTSGSGNEQFF
j_call: TRBJ1-3; v_call: TRBV12-3/TRBV12-4; cdr3_aa: CASSGGGSGNTIYF
j_call: TRBJ2-4; v_call: TRBV6-5; cdr3_aa: CASSSNRGTKNIQYF
j_call: TRBJ2-7; v_call: TRBV7-9; cdr3_aa: CASGLGWKGIYEQYF
j_call: TRBJ2-1; v_call: TRBV10-3; cdr3_aa: CAISEWTGGYNEQFF
j_call: TRBJ1-5; v_call: TRBV6-5; cdr3_aa: CASKIQGYSNQPQHF
j_call: TRBJ2-7; v_call: TRBV29-1; cdr3_aa: CSVRQQDSLSYEQYF
j_call: TRBJ1-1; v_call: TRBV12-5; cdr3_aa: CASGLGPNTEAFF
j_call: TRBJ1-5; v_call: TRBV21-1; cdr3_aa: CASSKTGIYSNQPQHF
j_call: TRBJ2-1; v_call: TRBV2; cdr3_aa: CASKGLPNEQFF
j_call: TRBJ2-1; v_call: TRBV7-6; cdr3_aa: CASSLRTSGSDEQFF
j_call: TRBJ1-2; v_call: TRBV4-1; cdr3_aa: CASSQFLELWVYVGGDSGYTF
j_call: TRBJ2-1; v_call: TRBV27; cdr3_aa: CASETPGLAGNEQFF
j_call: TRBJ1-3; v_call: TRBV5-1; cdr3_aa: CASSLEAGSSGNTIYF
j_call: TRBJ1-6; v_call: TRBV4-1; cdr3_aa: CASSQYPRGAGSPLHF
j_call: TRBJ2-7; v_call: TRBV2; cdr3_aa: CASSEVGSSYEQYF
j_call: TRBJ2-5; v_call: TRBV20-1; cdr3_aa: CSARLRDWTQYF
j_call: TRBJ1-6; v_call: TRBV27; cdr3_aa: CASSLERQNNSPLHF
j_call: TRBJ2-1; v_call: TRBV28; cdr3_aa: CASSPHGNEQFF
j_call: TRBJ2-7; v_call: TRBV10-3; cdr3_aa: CAIRGGQGPSAHEQYF
j_call: TRBJ1-2; v_call: TRBV29-1; cdr3_aa: CSVVGEGDYGYTF
j_call: TRBJ2-1; v_call: TRBV28; cdr3_aa: CASTLAGGGQFF
j_call: TRBJ2-5; v_call: TRBV6-6; cdr3_aa: CASSYGGWETQYF
j_call: TRBJ1-2; v_call: TRBV11-2; cdr3_aa: CASSSPRRGQGYGYTF